What follows are 24 T cell receptor beta chains derived from one specimen sequenced in a study of T-cell reconstitution after alpha-beta-depleted transplantation in children. Construction of the TCRbeta library involved unique molecular identifiers. MiXCR was run by TCRdb on the PCR reads, yielding one entry per CDR3 protein. This table holds more than 200,000 distinct CDR3 sequences, 20% to 30% found once. The sequenced sample was PBMCs, mostly from graft donor cells, obtained 360 days after TCRalphabeta/CD19-depleted stem cell transplant. Every receptor here comes from a female patient between 2 and 10 years old who had a stem cell transplant for congenital amegakaryocytic thrombocytopenia, so the T cells may come from the graft donor.

V is TRBV5-1 and J is TRBJ1-4; possibly TRBD1 for D (6 bases). V was shortened by 4 bases and J by 5 bases, with 18 bases between the two germline ends. The germline V gene encodes CDR1 SGHRS and CDR2 YFSETQ. There are 16 residues in the CDR3. CDR3 protein: CASSPEPGQENEKLFF. In DNA form, the CDR3 reads TGCGCCAGCAGCCCCGAACCGGGACAAGAAAATGAAAAACTGTTTTTT.

This clonotype turned up a few times. V is TRBV29-1 and J is TRBJ2-3; 10 positions match TRBD2. The germline CDR1 and CDR2 sequences are SQVTM and ANQGSEA. The CDR3 has 14 residues. Trimming cost V 4 bases and J 3 bases; bases outside gene matches: 4. The CDR3 DNA sequence: TGCAGCGTTGGAGCGGGAGGGTTGACAGATACGCAGTATTTT. Amino acids: CSVGAGGLTDTQYF.

V and J are TRBV5-1 and TRBJ1-1; no clear D. V was shortened by 2 bases and J by 4 bases, with 9 bases between the two germline ends. There are 13 residues in the CDR3. Germline assignment: CDR1 SGHRS and CDR2 YFSETQ. CDR3 DNA sequence: TGCGCCAGCAGCTTTGCAGGCGGCACTGAAGCTTTCTTT. This translates into CASSFAGGTEAFF.

The rearrangement joins TRBV20-1 to TRBJ1-4; weak D call: TRBD1 (6 bases). CDR3 length: 15 residues. CDR1 is DFQATT and CDR2 is SNEGSKA in the germline V gene (reference sequence). The ends were cut back, 3 bases at V and 8 bases at J, with 19 bases in the middle. The CDR3 DNA is TGCAGTGCTAGGGGGGACCCGGGACAAGAAGAAAAACTGTTTTTT. It codes for CSARGDPGQEEKLFF.

This sequence joins TRBV12-3 or TRBV12-4 and TRBJ2-6, with D uncertain. V shed 5 bases and J shed 4 bases, with 12 bases lying between them. The CDR3 is 15 residues long. CDR3: CASSRTASGANVLTF. The CDR3 DNA sequence: TGTGCCAGCAGTAGGACGGCATCGGGGGCCAACGTCCTGACTTTC.

This clonotype was seen at least ten times. CDR3 protein: CASSLAGAYTGELFF. CDR3 sequence (DNA): TGTGCCAGCAGTCTAGCGGGGGCCTACACCGGGGAGCTGTTTTTT. The chain employs TRBV28 and TRBJ2-2; 10 bases agree with TRBD2. The CDR3 totals 15 residues. Germline lookup yields CDR1 MDHEN and CDR2 SYDVKM. V gave up 5 bases and J gave up 3 bases; unmatched junction bases: 3.

This clonotype was picked up one time. The chain employs TRBV3-1 and TRBJ1-5; weak D call: TRBD1 (6 bases). The CDR3 loop spans 15 amino acids. The V gene lost 0 bases and the J gene lost 7 bases, with 13 bases spanning the gap. Germline CDR1 and CDR2: LGHDT and YNNKEL (reference sequence). As DNA, the CDR3 is TGTGCCAGCAGCCAAGATCTCGGCAGGGGACAGCCCCAGCATTTT. Protein sequence: CASSQDLGRGQPQHF. The full variable domain, in which reference TRBV3-1 and TRBJ1-5 provide the parts outside the CDR3, is DTAVSQTPKYLVTQMGNDKSIKCEQNLGHDTMYWYKQDSKKFLKIMFSYNNKELIINETVPNRFSPKSPDKAHLNLHINSLELGDSAVYFCASSQDLGRGQPQHFGDGTRLSIL.

This clonotype was seen more than once but under ten times. The chain joins TRBV19 to TRBJ1-1; the D is unclear. The CDR3 covers 14 residues. Germline assignment: CDR1 LNHDA and CDR2 SQIVND (reference sequence). V was cut by 6 bases and J by 2 bases, with 13 bases left in between. This CDR3 is CASSPMGVNTEAFF. In nucleotides, the CDR3 is TGTGCCAGTAGCCCTATGGGTGTCAACACTGAAGCTTTCTTT.

The table lists this clonotype with many counts. The gene calls are TRBV12-3 or TRBV12-4 and TRBJ2-3; no definite D call. This CDR3 has 13 residues. The V and J ends lost 0 bases and 7 bases respectively, with 8 bases between them. This chain's CDR3 is CASSLAVAHTQYF. CDR3 DNA sequence: TGTGCCAGCAGTTTAGCGGTCGCCCATACGCAGTATTTT.

The CDR3: CAINIGGNTEAFF. The CDR3 region has the DNA TGTGCCATCAATATAGGGGGGAACACTGAAGCTTTCTTT. The chain carries TRBV10-3 and TRBJ1-1, with D perhaps TRBD1 (6 bases). Germline V lookup: CDR1 ENHRY, CDR2 SYGVKD. The CDR3 sequence is 13 residues long. Deletions cut 7 bases from V and 1 base from J, with 10 bases between.

In this sample, this clonotype turned up a few times. This rearrangement joins TRBV12-3 or TRBV12-4 to TRBJ2-7, with TRBD2 matching over 11 bases. V lost 4 bases and J lost 4; bases outside the gene matches: 6. There are 15 residues in the CDR3. The CDR3 nucleotides read TGTGCCAGCAGTTGGAGACTAGCGGGGTTGTACGAGCAGTACTTC. It specifies CASSWRLAGLYEQYF.

This clonotype occurred a few times. The chain has TRBV12-3 or TRBV12-4 and TRBJ2-1, with a possible D match to TRBD2 (5 bases). This CDR3 region has 13 residues. V lost 3 bases and J lost 11, with 14 bases in between. In DNA, the CDR3 is TGTGCCAGCAGTTTGGAGGCCCTCGGGAAGCAGTTCTTC. Protein: CASSLEALGKQFF.

The chain recombines TRBV5-1 with TRBJ2-1; a possible D gene is TRBD1 (6 bases). Germline lookup yields CDR1 SGHRS and CDR2 YFSETQ. The CDR3 has 17 amino acids. The V end lost 4 bases, the J end lost 0 bases, and 17 bases lay between the germline ends. CDR3 sequence (DNA): TGCGCCAGCAGCGGGCGGACAGCTAGCAGCTCCTACAATGAGCAGTTCTTC. Protein sequence: CASSGRTASSSYNEQFF.

The gene calls are TRBV29-1 and TRBJ1-4; D may be TRBD1 (5 bases). Trimming stripped 4 bases from V and 7 bases from J, with 7 bases between. This CDR3 contains 11 residues. Germline V gives CDR1 SQVTM, CDR2 ANQGSEA. Here the CDR3 reads CSVARGEKLFF. The CDR3 DNA follows: TGCAGCGTTGCTAGGGGTGAAAAACTGTTTTTT.

This clonotype was counted between two and nine times. V is TRBV5-1 and J is TRBJ1-1, with D possibly matching TRBD1 (5 bases). CDR1 and CDR2 from the germline V gene are SGHRS and YFSETQ. Trimming took 3 bases from V and 4 from J, leaving 16 bases between them. This CDR3 region has 15 residues. CDR3 in amino acids: CASSWGQGGGTEAFF. In DNA, the CDR3 is TGCGCCAGCAGCTGGGGTCAGGGAGGCGGCACTGAAGCTTTCTTT.

The table lists this clonotype with a few counts. V is TRBV7-3 and J is TRBJ2-3, with 8 bases aligning to TRBD1. Looked up from germline, CDR1 is SGHTA and CDR2 is FQGTGA. V was clipped by 7 bases and J by 5 bases; unmatched bases: 5. The CDR3 consists of 13 residues. The CDR3 bases are TGTGCCAGCACAGGGGGCCGAGGAGATACGCAGTATTTT. This codes for CASTGGRGDTQYF.

Only a few counts were recorded for this clonotype. The J gene is TRBJ1-1, the V gene TRBV5-6; 8 positions agree with TRBD1. Germline V gene data show CDR1 as SGHDT and CDR2 as YYEEEE. Trimming at V came to 0 bases and at J to 4 bases, leaving 8 bases not matched to a gene. The CDR3 covers 16 residues. The CDR3 DNA reads TGTGCCAGCAGCTTGGGACCTACAGGGGGTGCCACTGAAGCTTTCTTT. It encodes CASSLGPTGGATEAFF.

The chain combines TRBV19 with TRBJ2-3; D not resolved. Trimming shortened V by 2 bases and J by 4 bases, and 10 bases separated the two germline ends. Germline V gene data show CDR1 as LNHDA and CDR2 as SQIVND (reference sequence). The CDR3 consists of 14 residues. The CDR3 sequence: CASSISLTSDTQYF. The CDR3 DNA follows: TGTGCCAGTAGTATAAGTTTAACTTCAGATACGCAGTATTTT.

This clonotype occurred a few times. The chain combines TRBV11-2 with TRBJ2-2; 9 bases line up with TRBD2. With V trimmed by 3 bases and J by 0 bases, 14 bases remained unmatched. The CDR3 sequence is 20 residues long. CDR1 and CDR2 (germline): SGHAT, FQNNGV. CDR3 sequence (DNA): TGTGCCAGCAGCTTTTGGAGGGTAGCGGGAGCTTTTTCGAACACCGGGGAGCTGTTTTTT. Its translation: CASSFWRVAGAFSNTGELFF. The full variable domain, its missing parts supplied by reference TRBV11-2 and TRBJ2-2, is EAGVAQSPRYKIIEKRQSVAFWCNPISGHATLYWYQQILGQGPKLLIQFQNNGVVDDSQLPKDRFSAERLKGVDSTLKIQPAKLEDSAVYLCASSFWRVAGAFSNTGELFFGEGSRLTVL.

There are a few counts of this clonotype. This rearrangement joins TRBV28 to TRBJ1-5; D uncertain. This CDR3 has 15 residues. The V gene's germline CDR1 is MDHEN and CDR2 SYDVKM. The V and J ends lost 0 bases and 3 bases respectively, with 9 bases between them. The DNA of the CDR3 is TGTGCCAGCAGTTTATGGCCTCCGTTCAATCAGCCCCAGCATTTT. This codes for CASSLWPPFNQPQHF.

This clonotype was counted only a few times. The V call is TRBV12-3 or TRBV12-4, the J call TRBJ1-1; the match to TRBD1 covers 7 bases. V was clipped by 3 bases and J by 7 bases; unmatched bases: 11. The CDR3 extends over 15 amino acids. The CDR3 DNA reads TGTGCCAGCAGTTTGGAACGACAGGGAGGTATTGAAGCTTTCTTT. Encoded protein: CASSLERQGGIEAFF.

The chain couples TRBV28 to TRBJ2-5; a possible D gene is TRBD2 (5 bases). The CDR3 is 14 amino acids. The germline V and J ends were trimmed by 6 bases and 2 bases, with 13 bases remaining between them. CDR1 is MDHEN and CDR2 is SYDVKM in the germline V gene. The CDR3 DNA reads TGTGCCAGCAGAATAACTAGAATACAAGAGACCCAGTACTTC. This encodes CASRITRIQETQYF.

The chain employs TRBV25-1 and TRBJ2-7; D is uncertain. Deletions cut 3 bases from V and 6 bases from J, with 15 bases between. CDR3 length: 14 amino acids. Looked up from germline, CDR1 is MGHDK and CDR2 is SYGVNS. The CDR3 is CASSDVGPDGEQYF. In DNA, the CDR3 is TGTGCCAGCAGTGACGTCGGCCCGGACGGCGAGCAGTACTTC.

This chain uses TRBV7-6 with TRBJ2-7; TRBD1 aligns across 8 bases. The V gene's germline CDR1 is SGHVS and CDR2 FNYEAQ. V was clipped by 5 bases and J by 3 bases; unmatched bases: 3. The CDR3 has 13 amino acids. DNA for the CDR3: TGTGCCAGCAGCCACGGACAGGGCTACGAGCAGTACTTC. Translation: CASSHGQGYEQYF.